This T cell receptor (beta chain) originates from a study of neurological immune-mediated disorders. Study outcomes and limitations: Whereas HTLV-1-associated myelopathy showed the most TCR clonal expansion, multiple sclerosis showed the least, with levels below those of healthy controls. When grouped phylogenetically, the repertoires of 18 of the 34 multiple sclerosis patients fell together in one related-CDR3 cluster, which is a possible signature.

The V gene's germline CDR1 is MRHNA and CDR2 SNTAGT. V lost 0 bases and J lost 0, with 4 bases in between. The CDR3 consists of 14 residues. Comments on this clonotype: The antigen is unknown.

The cDNA was generated through 5'RACE incorporating 10-nucleotide random UMIs. Each CDR3 protein gets one entry after TCRdb re-called the 5' RACE reads with MiXCR. The data show under 70,000 distinct CDR3 sequences, 3% to 4% seen once. The chain uses TRBV6-4 and TRBJ2-3, with D unresolved. This TCR derives from a woman between 55 and 75 years old with multiple sclerosis. The source material was PBMCs. The CDR3 sequence is CASSDSMSTDTQYF. The DNA of the CDR3 is TGTGCCAGCAGTGACTCGATGAGCACAGATACGCAGTATTTT.